These T cell receptor beta chains were read from a single sample in a study of blood T cell repertoires in COVID-19. Measured with immunoSEQ multiplex PCR; TCRdb has only the in-frame clones, and not every one. This table has some 200,000 clones, 87% appearing once. The sample comprised PBMCs or T cells enriched from blood (not recorded which). The receptors were sampled from a man aged 18 to 30 with acute COVID-19. Each CDR3 is given with its conserved first and last residue. The D gene is left open where the match is weak. The size entry is marked missing in some rows and otherwise reads once, few, many or a size class.

abundance: once; v_gene: TRBV19; d_gene: TRBD1; j_gene: TRBJ1-3; CDR3nt: TGTGCCAGTAGTGGGTCGACAGGGATCAACTTCGCTGGAAACACCATATATTTT; CDR3aa: CASSGSTGINFAGNTIYF
abundance: once; v_gene: TRBV11-3; d_gene: TRBD2; j_gene: TRBJ2-2; CDR3nt: TGTGCCAGCAGCCCAGCTAGCGGAGAAGTCTCCGGGGAGCTGTTTTTT; CDR3aa: CASSPASGEVSGELFF
abundance: NA; v_gene: TRBV7-9; d_gene: NA; j_gene: TRBJ2-5; CDR3nt: TGTGCCAGCAGCCTAACGGGACTCCAAGAGACCCAGTACTTC; CDR3aa: CASSLTGLQETQYF
abundance: NA; v_gene: TRBV12-3/TRBV12-4; d_gene: NA; j_gene: TRBJ1-6; CDR3nt: TGTGCCAGCAGTTCGGACAGTAATTCACCCCTCCACTTT; CDR3aa: CASSSDSNSPLHF
abundance: NA; v_gene: TRBV7-9; d_gene: NA; j_gene: TRBJ2-3; CDR3nt: TGTGCCAGCAGCCACGGACTCTACACAGATACGCAGTATTTT; CDR3aa: CASSHGLYTDTQYF
abundance: NA; v_gene: TRBV9; d_gene: TRBD2; j_gene: TRBJ2-1; CDR3nt: TGTGCCAGCGGGGAGGGCGGAGTTTCCTACAATGAGCAGTTCTTC; CDR3aa: CASGEGGVSYNEQFF
abundance: NA; v_gene: TRBV7-6; d_gene: NA; j_gene: TRBJ2-1; CDR3nt: TGTGCCAGCAGCTCCGACTCGCCTTCCTACAATGAGCAGTTCTTC; CDR3aa: CASSSDSPSYNEQFF
abundance: NA; v_gene: TRBV29-1; d_gene: NA; j_gene: TRBJ1-2; CDR3nt: TGCAGCGTTAGTCCCCGGATGAGCCGGGAGCGCTACACCTTC; CDR3aa: CSVSPRMSRERYTF
abundance: NA; v_gene: TRBV5-6; d_gene: NA; j_gene: TRBJ1-5; CDR3nt: TGTGCCAGCAGCTTGGGAGGGGGTGAGGAGCCCCAGCATTTT; CDR3aa: CASSLGGGEEPQHF
abundance: NA; v_gene: TRBV5-1; d_gene: TRBD1; j_gene: TRBJ2-7; CDR3nt: TGCGCCAGCAACCCCGGGACAGGGGACTACGAGCAGTACTTC; CDR3aa: CASNPGTGDYEQYF
abundance: NA; v_gene: TRBV4-3; d_gene: TRBD1; j_gene: TRBJ2-3; CDR3nt: TGCGCCAGCAGCCAAGACCAGGGGGCATCAGATACGCAGTATTTT; CDR3aa: CASSQDQGASDTQYF
abundance: NA; v_gene: TRBV3-1/TRBV3-2; d_gene: TRBD1; j_gene: TRBJ1-2; CDR3nt: TGTGCCAGCAGCCAAGACCCTAGACAGGGTCAATGGGGTCCCTATGGCTACACCTTC; CDR3aa: CASSQDPRQGQWGPYGYTF
abundance: NA; v_gene: TRBV4-2; d_gene: NA; j_gene: TRBJ2-3; CDR3nt: TGTGCCAGCAGCCAGACTGTGGCGAGCACAGATACGCAGTATTTT; CDR3aa: CASSQTVASTDTQYF
abundance: once; v_gene: TRBV5-8; d_gene: TRBD2; j_gene: TRBJ2-1; CDR3nt: TGTGCCAGCAGACGTAGCGGGAGGGCCGGAGAGCAGTTCTTC; CDR3aa: CASRRSGRAGEQFF
abundance: few; v_gene: TRBV6-2/TRBV6-3; d_gene: TRBD2; j_gene: TRBJ2-2; CDR3nt: TGTGCCAGCAGTTTGGGTTTAGCGGGAATGGGCACCGGGGAGCTGTTTTTT; CDR3aa: CASSLGLAGMGTGELFF
abundance: NA; v_gene: TRBV6-1; d_gene: TRBD1; j_gene: TRBJ1-2; CDR3nt: TGTGCCAGCAGGACAGGGGGCAACTATGGCTACACCTTC; CDR3aa: CASRTGGNYGYTF
abundance: NA; v_gene: TRBV9; d_gene: TRBD1; j_gene: TRBJ2-7; CDR3nt: TGTGCCAGCAGCGCGAACCCGATCACAGGGGGCGATTTATACGAGCAGTACTTC; CDR3aa: CASSANPITGGDLYEQYF
abundance: many; v_gene: TRBV6-5; d_gene: NA; j_gene: TRBJ1-5; CDR3nt: TGTGCCAGCAGGGGGGGTCATAGCAATCAGCCCCAGCATTTT; CDR3aa: CASRGGHSNQPQHF
abundance: few; v_gene: TRBV19; d_gene: NA; j_gene: TRBJ1-1; CDR3nt: TGTGCCAGTAGTGTGGACATGAGGAACACTGAAGCTTTCTTT; CDR3aa: CASSVDMRNTEAFF
abundance: NA; v_gene: TRBV27; d_gene: TRBD1; j_gene: TRBJ2-7; CDR3nt: TGTGCCAGCAGTCTCGGGGACAGTAAGTACTTC; CDR3aa: CASSLGDSKYF
abundance: once; v_gene: TRBV27; d_gene: NA; j_gene: TRBJ1-4; CDR3nt: TGTGCCAGCGCCCACAGGGCTAGGGCTAATGAAAAACTGTTTTTT; CDR3aa: CASAHRARANEKLFF
abundance: once; v_gene: TRBV30; d_gene: NA; j_gene: TRBJ1-3; CDR3nt: TGTGCCTGGGAGGACACGATTTCAGGAAACACCATATATTTT; CDR3aa: CAWEDTISGNTIYF
abundance: NA; v_gene: TRBV7-2; d_gene: TRBD2; j_gene: TRBJ2-1; CDR3nt: TGTGCCAGCAGCGACGGACTAGCGGGAGCGAGCGATGAGCAGTTCTTC; CDR3aa: CASSDGLAGASDEQFF